These T cell receptor beta chains were read from a single sample in a study of OX40 agonist ivuxolimab in advanced cancers. Assay: immunoSEQ multiplex PCR; the TCRdb copy retains only in-frame clones and omits some. Among 70,000 to 95,000 clones listed, roughly nine tenths were seen once. The source was CD4+ or CD8+ T cells sorted from blood, collected in a trial of the OX40 agonist ivuxolimab. These receptor sequences come from an adult with an advanced solid tumor such as melanoma, head and neck, liver or kidney cancer. Both conserved end residues are part of each CDR3. D genes are given only for firm matches.

D gene	V gene	J gene	CDR3 protein	CDR3 DNA
NA	TRBV18	TRBJ2-1	CASSGLDEQFF	TGTGCCAGCTCAGGATTGGATGAGCAGTTCTTC
TRBD1	TRBV7-2	TRBJ2-1	CASSTRTGVGNEQFF	TGTGCCAGCAGCACGAGGACAGGGGTCGGCAATGAGCAGTTCTTC
NA	TRBV9	TRBJ1-1	CASSLTPSTGNGEAFF	TGTGCCAGCAGCCTAACTCCCAGCACAGGGAACGGTGAAGCTTTCTTT
NA	TRBV5-1	TRBJ2-3	CASSLEGRGSTDTQYF	TGCGCCAGCAGCTTGGAGGGCCGGGGAAGCACAGATACGCAGTATTTT
NA	TRBV2	TRBJ2-7	CASSEMDSSYEQYF	TGTGCCAGCAGTGAAATGGACAGCTCCTACGAGCAGTACTTC
NA	TRBV18	TRBJ2-3	CASSPPSQGRTDTQYF	TGTGCCAGCTCACCACCCAGCCAGGGACGGACAGATACGCAGTATTTT
NA	TRBV21-1	TRBJ1-3	CASSKAGQMAFRGNTIYF	TGTGCCAGCAGCAAAGCGGGGCAAATGGCCTTTCGCGGAAACACCATATATTTT
NA	TRBV19	TRBJ2-1	CASSIFLGNEQFF	TGTGCCAGTAGTATCTTCTTGGGGAATGAGCAGTTCTTC
NA	TRBV6-1	TRBJ2-3	CASSAPGTLFTDTQYF	TGTGCCAGCAGTGCGCCCGGGACTTTGTTCACAGATACGCAGTATTTT
NA	TRBV7-2	TRBJ2-7	CASSPLTYEQYF	TGTGCCAGCAGCCCCCTAACCTACGAGCAGTACTTC
TRBD2	TRBV2	TRBJ2-5	CASSDWSSGQETQYF	TGTGCCAGCAGTGATTGGTCTAGCGGTCAAGAGACCCAGTACTTC
NA	TRBV7-9	TRBJ1-3	CASSFWGQRGNTIYF	TGTGCCAGCAGCTTTTGGGGGCAAAGAGGAAACACCATATATTTT
NA	TRBV5-5	TRBJ2-1	CATLPHVSITVNEQFF	TGTGCCACCCTCCCTCACGTGAGTATCACCGTTAATGAGCAGTTCTTC
NA	TRBV5-6	TRBJ1-1	CASSLAGGLDVAEAFF	TGTGCTAGCAGCTTGGCCGGGGGACTGGATGTGGCTGAAGCTTTCTTT
TRBD2	TRBV2	TRBJ2-1	CASTVLGGGLAEQFF	TGTGCCAGCACCGTCCTAGGCGGGGGGTTGGCTGAGCAGTTCTTC
NA	TRBV5-1	TRBJ2-2	CASKTGFESGELFF	TGCGCCAGCAAGACGGGATTTGAGTCCGGGGAGCTGTTTTTT